Listed here are 29 T cell receptor beta chains from one sample, sequenced in a study of tumor and adjacent non-tumor tissue in lung cancer. The library came from three nested PCR rounds adapted from ARM-PCR protocols. Each CDR3 protein is one row after TCRdb ran MiXCR on the multiplex PCR reads. The sample has around 210,000 distinct CDR3 sequences; about two thirds are singletons. RNA was extracted from bulk tissue without any cell sorting. What was sequenced was lung tumor tissue. These receptors came from a man aged 55-75 years with non-small cell lung cancer.

Concerning this clonotype itself: As the CDR3 is not closed by the conserved phenylalanine or tryptophan, this likely results from a read error. This chain uses TRBV11-2 with TRBJ1-1, with TRBD1 identical over 8 bases. CDR1 and CDR2 from the germline V gene are SGHAT and FQNNGV. CDR3 length: 15 residues. The CDR3 DNA sequence: TGTGCCAGCAGCTTCACGGACAGGGTGAACACTGGAGCTTTCATT. Its translation is CASSFTDRVNTGAFI.

As for this clonotype: The junction shows a germline mismatch at one end, possibly a read error. The V gene is TRBV10-1, the J gene TRBJ2-2, with D possibly being TRBD1 (6 bases). CDR1 is WNHNN, CDR2 SYGVQD, per germline (reference sequence). The CDR3 runs to 13 residues. CDR3 region: CASSDRDTGELSF. The CDR3 DNA reads as TGCGCCAGCAGTGACAGGGACACCGGGGAGCTGTCTTTT.

To note about this clonotype: This could be a read error, since a much larger clone is one nucleotide away. The rearrangement joins TRBV20-1 to TRBJ2-3, with 12 positions matching TRBD2. The germline CDR1 and CDR2 sequences are DFQATT and SNEGSKA (reference sequence). This CDR3 comprises 16 residues. The CDR3 DNA reads TGCAGTGCTGCCCCACTAGCGGGGGGTAGCACAGATAGGCAGTATTTT. This gives the protein CSAAPLAGGSTDRQYF.

Points on this clonotype: This is likely a read error, given that the CDR3 carries no conserved phenylalanine or tryptophan at its end. This chain connects TRBV6-2 or TRBV6-3 to TRBJ2-3; D possibly corresponds to TRBD2 (5 bases). The V end lost 4 bases, the J end lost 4 bases, and 9 bases lay between the germline ends. The CDR3 spans 13 residues. The germline CDR1 and CDR2 sequences are MNHEY and SVGEGT. CDR3 region: CASSSDYPDTQYL. The CDR3 DNA sequence: TGTGCCAGCAGTTCAGACTACCCAGATACGCAGTATCTT.

Comment on this clonotype: The germline gene is not matched at one end of the junction; a read error may be the cause. The J gene is TRBJ1-4, the V gene TRBV11-2; D unresolved. Per the germline V gene, CDR1 is SGHAT and CDR2 is FQNNGV. The CDR3 totals 13 residues. This chain's CDR3 is CANSLREYEELFF. In DNA form, the CDR3 reads TGTGCCAACAGCTTACGGGAGTATGAAGAACTGTTTTTT.

This clonotype has a count of ten or more. This chain uses TRBV29-1 with TRBJ2-1; D is possibly TRBD2 (7 bases). The CDR3 has 15 residues. Germline CDR1 and CDR2: SQVTM and ANQGSEA. V was shortened by 5 bases and J by 3 bases, with 17 bases between the two germline ends. CDR3 amino acids: CSVRKGGAVYNEQFF. The CDR3 bases are TGCAGCGTTAGAAAAGGGGGGGCGGTCTACAATGAGCAGTTCTTC.

In this sample, this clonotype turned up once. The gene calls are TRBV6-5 and TRBJ2-2; the D is unclear. Germline V gives CDR1 MNHEY, CDR2 SVGAGI. The CDR3 loop spans 16 amino acids. The chain's CDR3 is CVGKFGSTETTGELFF. The CDR3 DNA reads as TGTGTCGGCAAGTTCGGGTCAACAGAGACTACCGGGGAGCTGTTTTTT.

To note about this clonotype: Given a much more abundant clone one base away, this may be a read error. Because it lacks the conserved phenylalanine or tryptophan at the end, this CDR3 is likely a read error. The chain is built from TRBV12-3 or TRBV12-4 and TRBJ1-6; TRBD1 matches at 8 bases. Trimming removed 6 bases from V and 9 bases from J; junction bases left unmatched: 10. The CDR3 totals 15 residues. The CDR3 here is CASSDRGSEGSPLHI. The CDR3, as DNA: TGTGCCAGCAGCGACAGGGGATCTGAGGGTTCACCCCTCCACATT.

Comment on this clonotype: Its ends do not fully match the called genes, so a read error is possible. The CDR3 protein is CSARAQGERPQHF. As DNA, the CDR3 is TGTAGTGCTAGAGCACAGGGGGAGCGGCCCCAGCATTTT. V gene TRBV20-1 combines with J gene TRBJ1-5; 8 bases fit TRBD1. This CDR3 is built from 13 residues. Germline CDR1 is DFQATT and CDR2 is SNEGSKA (reference sequence).

About this clonotype itself: One end of the junction varies from germline; a read error may be responsible. The rearrangement links TRBV5-4 to TRBJ1-4; the D is unclear. The CDR3 is made up of 14 amino acids. Germline V gene lookup returns CDR1 SGHNT and CDR2 YYREEE (reference sequence). The CDR3 loop is CARSLAATNEKLLF. The CDR3 bases are TGTGCCAGGAGCCTGGCAGCAACTAATGAAAAACTGTTATTT.

This chain connects TRBV20-1 to TRBJ2-2; D not certain. Germline lookup yields CDR1 DFQATT and CDR2 SNEGSKA (reference sequence). The V and J ends lost 1 base and 2 bases respectively, with 11 bases between them. This CDR3 spans 15 amino acids. CDR3 nucleotides: TGCAGTGCTAGAGTTGGAGCTGCAAACACCGGGGAGCTGTTTTTT. Translated: CSARVGAANTGELFF.

As to this clonotype: This sequence may be a read error, since a much larger clone differs from it by one base. J is TRBJ2-1 and V is TRBV20-1; 13 bases are a match to TRBD2. The CDR3 is 15 residues long. Germline CDR1 reads DFQATT; CDR2 reads SNEGSKA (reference sequence). DNA for the CDR3: TGCAGGGCTACGCGACTAGCGGGAGGATACAATGAGCAGTTCTTC. Amino acids: CRATRLAGGYNEQFF.

Details on this clonotype: At one boundary the junction diverges from the germline segment, which might be a read error. V is TRBV20-1 and J is TRBJ2-5; a possible D gene is TRBD2 (5 bases). This CDR3 has 10 amino acids. In germline, CDR1 is DFQATT, CDR2 SNEGSKA (reference sequence). DNA for the CDR3: TGCTGTGCTAGCTCGGAGACCCAGTACTTT. Translation gives CCASSETQYF.

As regards this clonotype: An end of the junction differs from the germline gene, which may be a read error. The V and J genes are TRBV7-3 and TRBJ2-3, with D tentatively TRBD1 (6 bases). Germline CDR1 reads SGHTA; CDR2 reads FQGTGA. This CDR3 is 15 amino acids long. The DNA for the CDR3 is TGTGCCAGCAGCTTAACGTGGGGGCCCACAGATACTCAGTATTTT. Translation: CASSLTWGPTDTQYF.

Concerning this clonotype itself: A much larger clone differs by one base, so this may be a read error. This chain connects TRBV12-3 or TRBV12-4 to TRBJ2-1, with 12 positions matching TRBD2. The CDR3 is 14 residues long. The CDR3 sequence: CASQTSGGYNEQLF. The CDR3 nucleotides are TGTGCCAGCCAAACTAGCGGGGGGTACAATGAGCAGTTATTC.

The table lists this clonotype with a count of one. An end of the junction differs from the germline gene, which may be a read error. The V gene is TRBV11-3, the J gene TRBJ1-1; no definite D call. Per germline, CDR1 SGHNT and CDR2 YENEEA. This CDR3 is built from 13 residues. CDR3 sequence reads: CASSFGENTESFF. In nucleotides, the CDR3 is TGTGCCAGCAGTTTTGGGGAGAACACTGAATCTTTCTTT.

V is TRBV7-2 and J is TRBJ2-7; the D gene could be TRBD1 or TRBD2 (6 bases each). V lost 4 bases and J lost 3, with 16 bases in between. The length of the CDR3 is 15 residues. CDR1 and CDR2 (germline): SGHTA, FQGNSA. This CDR3 is CASSSTAEGGYEQYF. In DNA, the CDR3 is TGTGCCAGCAGCTCGACAGCGGAGGGGGGCTACGAGCAGTACTTC.

Worth noting for this clonotype: At one end, the junction sequence differs from germline, possibly due to a read error. The CDR3 DNA reads as TGCAGTTCTAGGAAGGGCGGGAGCAATCAGCCCCAGCATTTT. Protein sequence: CSSRKGGSNQPQHF. The chain recombines TRBV20-1 with TRBJ1-5; D is uncertain. The CDR3 spans 14 residues. The germline CDR1 and CDR2 sequences are DFQATT and SNEGSKA (reference sequence).

V is TRBV11-3 and J is TRBJ2-1, with TRBD2 matching 10 bases. The CDR3 loop spans 15 amino acids. Trimming took 9 bases from V and 4 from J; bases not matched to a gene: 9. From germline, CDR1 is SGHNT and CDR2 YENEEA. CDR3 nucleotides: TGTGCCAGTAGCGTCCGGACTAGCGGATACAATGAGCAGTTCTTC. This codes for CASSVRTSGYNEQFF.

In regard to this clonotype: One end of the junction is discordant with germline, which a read error may explain. This sequence joins TRBV20-1 and TRBJ1-5; 7 bases are a match to TRBD1. Per the germline V gene, CDR1 is DFQATT and CDR2 is SNEGSKA (reference sequence). The CDR3 runs 14 residues. CDR3 region: CSASPVQGYQPQHF. The CDR3 DNA reads TGCAGTGCTAGTCCGGTACAGGGGTATCAACCCCAGCATTTT.

CDR3 sequence (DNA): TGCGCCAGCAGCTTGGGGGGGCGACAGCATGAAAAACTGTTTTTT. This codes for CASSLGGRQHEKLFF. The gene calls are TRBV5-1 and TRBJ1-4; D is possibly TRBD1 (6 bases). The CDR3 has 15 residues. Per germline, CDR1 SGHRS and CDR2 YFSETQ. V was shortened by 0 bases and J by 6 bases, with 12 bases between the two germline ends.

In this sample, this clonotype turned up once. J is TRBJ2-1 and V is TRBV11-2, with D perhaps matching TRBD1 (6 bases). The CDR3 extends over 15 amino acids. CDR1 and CDR2 from the germline V gene are SGHAT and FQNNGV. V dropped 6 bases and J dropped 8 bases, with 20 bases sitting between them. CDR3 coding DNA: TGTGCCAGCAGTCATAGTGGTGAAGGGGGTTATGAGCAGTTCTTC. Amino acids: CASSHSGEGGYEQFF.

In the case of this clonotype: The junction does not match germline at one end; this may be a read error. The chain combines TRBV2 with TRBJ2-1; possibly TRBD1 or TRBD2 for D (7 bases each). Germline loops: CDR1 SNHLY, CDR2 FYNNEI. The CDR3 is 14 amino acids. CDR3: CASSQGGPLYEEFF. The CDR3 DNA sequence: TGTGCCAGCAGTCAGGGGGGGCCTTTATATGAGGAGTTCTTC.

The V gene is TRBV11-2, the J gene TRBJ2-3; 7 bases agree with TRBD1. V was pared by 6 bases and J by 4 bases, with 19 bases of the junction left unmatched. CDR1 and CDR2 (germline): SGHAT, FQNNGV. CDR3 length equals 18 residues. In nucleotides, the CDR3 is TGTGCCAGCAGTGCCTTTGGTTTGGCAGGGGGTCTGTCAGATACGCAGTATTTT. Encoded protein: CASSAFGLAGGLSDTQYF. Drawing the rest from reference TRBV11-2 and TRBJ2-3, the complete variable domain is EAGVAQSPRYKIIEKRQSVAFWCNPISGHATLYWYQQILGQGPKLLIQFQNNGVVDDSQLPKDRFSAERLKGVDSTLKIQPAKLEDSAVYLCASSAFGLAGGLSDTQYFGPGTRLTVL.

Points on this clonotype: Since a much larger clone is just one base distant, this may be a read error. The chain combines TRBV6-6 with TRBJ1-2; D might be TRBD1 (5 bases). V was clipped by 8 bases and J by 4 bases, with 17 bases between them. CDR1 is MNHNY, CDR2 SVGAGI, per germline (reference sequence). The CDR3 runs to 14 residues. In DNA form, the CDR3 reads TGTGCCAGCGGTCAGGACACGACGGGCTATGGCTACACCTTC. It translates to CASGQDTTGYGYTF.

The chain recombines TRBV20-1 with TRBJ2-1; 8 bases fit TRBD1. Losses at the gene ends were 1 base for V and 9 bases for J; bases not matched to a gene: 11. This CDR3 is 15 amino acids long. Germline loops: CDR1 DFQATT, CDR2 SNEGSKA (reference sequence). The CDR3 coding sequence is TGCAGTGCTAGAGCTGCGGACAGGGCCCCCATTGAGCAGTTCTTC. Its translation: CSARAADRAPIEQFF.

V is TRBV12-3 or TRBV12-4 and J is TRBJ2-3; weak D call: TRBD1 (6 bases). V dropped 5 bases and J dropped 8 bases, with 17 bases sitting between them. The CDR3 is made up of 14 amino acids. The CDR3 DNA reads as TGTGCCAGCAGTGTTTTACAGGGAGCAGGTACGCAGTATTTT. Translating it yields CASSVLQGAGTQYF.

This clonotype was counted once. The CDR3 nucleotides read TGCAGTGTCAACGCTCGGACTAGCGGGGGAGGCAATGAGCAGTTCTTC. Translation: CSVNARTSGGGNEQFF. This rearrangement joins TRBV20-1 to TRBJ2-1, with TRBD2 matching 13 bases. CDR1 and CDR2 (germline): DFQATT, SNEGSKA (reference sequence). The CDR3 runs to 16 residues. The J segment lost 6 bases and the V segment lost 7 bases, leaving 12 bases of the junction unmatched.

As regards this clonotype: A much larger clone differs by one base, so this may be a read error. V usage is TRBV11-3 and J usage is TRBJ1-2; TRBD1 matches at 10 bases. CDR3 length: 16 amino acids. Germline V gene data show CDR1 as SGHNT and CDR2 as YENEEA. This CDR3 is CASNLERTGGDYGYTF. The CDR3 DNA sequence: TGTGCCAGCAACTTAGAGCGGACAGGGGGAGACTATGGCTACACCTTC.